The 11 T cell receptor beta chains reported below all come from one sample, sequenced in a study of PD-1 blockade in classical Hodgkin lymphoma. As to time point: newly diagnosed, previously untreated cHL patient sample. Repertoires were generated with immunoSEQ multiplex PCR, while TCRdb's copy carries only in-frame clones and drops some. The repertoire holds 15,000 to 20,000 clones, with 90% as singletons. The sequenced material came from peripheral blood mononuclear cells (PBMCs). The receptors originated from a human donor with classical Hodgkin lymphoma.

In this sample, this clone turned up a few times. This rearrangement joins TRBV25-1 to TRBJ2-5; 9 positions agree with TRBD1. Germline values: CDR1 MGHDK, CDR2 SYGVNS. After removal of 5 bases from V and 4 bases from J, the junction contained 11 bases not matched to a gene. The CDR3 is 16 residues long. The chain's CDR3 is CASSLTGGMGGETQYF. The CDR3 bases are TGTGCCAGCAGTCTGACAGGGGGAATGGGGGGAGAGACCCAGTACTTC.

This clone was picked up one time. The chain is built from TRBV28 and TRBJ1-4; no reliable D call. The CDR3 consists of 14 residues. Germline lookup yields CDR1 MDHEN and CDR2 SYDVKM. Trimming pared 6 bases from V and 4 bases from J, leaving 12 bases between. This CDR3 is CASRVAHLNEKLFF. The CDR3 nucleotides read TGTGCCAGCAGAGTGGCACACCTTAATGAAAAACTGTTTTTT.

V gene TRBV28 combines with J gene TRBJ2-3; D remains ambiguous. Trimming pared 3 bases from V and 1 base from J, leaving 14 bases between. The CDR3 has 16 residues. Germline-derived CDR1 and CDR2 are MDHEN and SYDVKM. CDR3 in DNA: TGTGCCAGCAGTTTTTTAACGAATTATGGCACAGATACGCAGTATTTT. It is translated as CASSFLTNYGTDTQYF.

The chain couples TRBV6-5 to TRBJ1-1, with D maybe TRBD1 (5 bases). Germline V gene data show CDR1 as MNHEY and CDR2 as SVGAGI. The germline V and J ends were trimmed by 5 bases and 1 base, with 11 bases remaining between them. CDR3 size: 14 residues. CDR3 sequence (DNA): TGTGCCAGCAGTCGCAGGGTCTCGAACACTGAAGCTTTCTTT. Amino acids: CASSRRVSNTEAFF.

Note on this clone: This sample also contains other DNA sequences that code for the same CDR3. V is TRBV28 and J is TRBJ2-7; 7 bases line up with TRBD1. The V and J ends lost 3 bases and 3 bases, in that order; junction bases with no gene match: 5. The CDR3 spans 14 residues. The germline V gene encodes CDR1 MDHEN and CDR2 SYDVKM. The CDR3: CASSFRQGGYEQYF. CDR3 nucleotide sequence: TGTGCCAGCAGTTTCCGACAGGGCGGCTACGAGCAGTACTTC.

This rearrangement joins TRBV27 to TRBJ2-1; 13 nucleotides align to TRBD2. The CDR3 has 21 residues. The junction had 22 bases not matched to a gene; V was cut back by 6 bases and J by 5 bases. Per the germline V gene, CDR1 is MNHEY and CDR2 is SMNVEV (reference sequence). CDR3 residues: CASRRGGRGLAGLFDHNEQFF. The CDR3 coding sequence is TGTGCCAGCAGGCGAGGGGGGCGGGGACTAGCGGGATTGTTCGACCACAATGAGCAGTTCTTC.

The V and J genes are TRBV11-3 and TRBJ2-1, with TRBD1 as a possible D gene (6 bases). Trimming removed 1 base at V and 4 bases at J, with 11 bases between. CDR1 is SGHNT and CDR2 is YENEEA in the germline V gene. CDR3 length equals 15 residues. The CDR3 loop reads CASSLVWDKYNEQFF. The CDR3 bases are TGTGCCAGCAGCTTAGTGTGGGACAAATACAATGAGCAGTTCTTC. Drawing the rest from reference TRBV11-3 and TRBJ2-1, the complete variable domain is EAGVVQSPRYKIIEKKQPVAFWCNPISGHNTLYWYLQNLGQGPELLIRYENEEAVDDSQLPKDRFSAERLKGVDSTLKIQPAELGDSAVYLCASSLVWDKYNEQFFGPGTRLTVL.

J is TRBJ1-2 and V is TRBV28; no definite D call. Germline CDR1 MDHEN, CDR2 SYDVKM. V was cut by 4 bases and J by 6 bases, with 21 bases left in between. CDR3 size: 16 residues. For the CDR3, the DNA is TGTGCCAGCAGTTGGGCAGTTTCCTCGGGGTCGGATGGCTACACCTTC. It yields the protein CASSWAVSSGSDGYTF.

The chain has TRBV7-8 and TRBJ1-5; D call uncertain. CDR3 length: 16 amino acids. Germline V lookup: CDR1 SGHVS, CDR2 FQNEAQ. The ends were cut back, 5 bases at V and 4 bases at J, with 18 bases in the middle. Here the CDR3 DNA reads TGTGCCAGCAGCCCCACCGCGCTTGGAGGTAATCAGCCCCAGCATTTT. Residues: CASSPTALGGNQPQHF.

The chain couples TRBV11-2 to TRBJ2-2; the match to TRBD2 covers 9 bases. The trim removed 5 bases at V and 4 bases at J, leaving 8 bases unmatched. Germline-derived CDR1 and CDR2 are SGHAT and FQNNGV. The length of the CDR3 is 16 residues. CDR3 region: CASSPLAGAATGELFF. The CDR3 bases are TGTGCCAGCAGCCCGTTAGCGGGAGCGGCCACCGGGGAGCTGTTTTTT.

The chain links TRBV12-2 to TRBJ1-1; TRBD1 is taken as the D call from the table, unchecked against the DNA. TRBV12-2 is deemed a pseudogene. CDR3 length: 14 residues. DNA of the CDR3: TGTGCAAGTCCCATACTCCAGGGGAACACTGAAGCTTTCTTT. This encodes CASPILQGNTEAFF.